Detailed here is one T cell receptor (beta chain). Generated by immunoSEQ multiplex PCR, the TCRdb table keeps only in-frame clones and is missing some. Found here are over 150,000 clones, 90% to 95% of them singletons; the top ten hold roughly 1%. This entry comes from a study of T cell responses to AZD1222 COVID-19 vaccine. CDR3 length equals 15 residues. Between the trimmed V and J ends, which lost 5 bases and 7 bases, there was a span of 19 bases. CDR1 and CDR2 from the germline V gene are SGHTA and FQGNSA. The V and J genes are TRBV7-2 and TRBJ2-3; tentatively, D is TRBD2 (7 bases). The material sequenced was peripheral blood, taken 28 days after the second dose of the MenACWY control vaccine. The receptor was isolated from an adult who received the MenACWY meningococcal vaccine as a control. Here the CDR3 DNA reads TGTGCCAGCAGCGCACCGACGGGGGGCCGTTATACGCAGTATTTT. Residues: CASSAPTGGRYTQYF.